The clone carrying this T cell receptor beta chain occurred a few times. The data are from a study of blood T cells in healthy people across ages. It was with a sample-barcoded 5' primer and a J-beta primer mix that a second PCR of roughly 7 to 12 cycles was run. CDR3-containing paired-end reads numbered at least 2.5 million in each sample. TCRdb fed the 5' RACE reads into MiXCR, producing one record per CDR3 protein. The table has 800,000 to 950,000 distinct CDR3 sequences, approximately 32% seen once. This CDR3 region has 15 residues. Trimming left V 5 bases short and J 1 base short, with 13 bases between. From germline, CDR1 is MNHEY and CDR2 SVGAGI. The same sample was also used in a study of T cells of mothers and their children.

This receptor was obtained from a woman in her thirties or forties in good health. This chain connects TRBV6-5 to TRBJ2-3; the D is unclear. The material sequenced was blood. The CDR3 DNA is TGTGCCAGCAGTGAGTACCTATCACGCACAGATACGCAGTATTTT. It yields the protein CASSEYLSRTDTQYF.